Listed below are T cell receptor beta chains from one sample, sequenced in a study of control samples from healthy donors and cancer patients. Profiled with immunoSEQ multiplex PCR; TCRdb holds only in-frame clones, not every one. The sample consists of about 120,000 clones, 89% of them appearing once. Sequenced material: blood. The source is a man aged 50 or older in good health. Each CDR3 is given with its conserved first and last residue. Each record gives: V gene, clone size, D gene, J gene, CDR3 DNA, CDR3 protein. D genes are given only for firm matches. The size of a clone is reported for some rows only, either as once, few or many, or as a class for expanded clones.

TRBV29-1	NA	NA	TRBJ2-7	TGCAGCGTTCAAGACATGGGTCCTTGGTCCTACGAGCAGTACTTC	CSVQDMGPWSYEQYF
TRBV7-2	NA	NA	TRBJ2-6	TGTGCCAGCAGCTTCGCCTCGGCGGGCCTCGAGGGGGCCAACGTCCTGACTTTC	CASSFASAGLEGANVLTF
TRBV12-5	NA	NA	TRBJ2-1	TGTGCTAGTGGTTTGACGGGTAAATCGGGGAACCAGCGGAATGAGCAGTTCTTC	CASGLTGKSGNQRNEQFF
TRBV7-9	few	NA	TRBJ1-1	TGTGCCAGCAGCTCCTCAGGGGTCTACACTGAAGCTTTCTTT	CASSSSGVYTEAFF
TRBV9	NA	NA	TRBJ2-3	TGTGCCAGCAGCCTCGGTAGAATAGATACGCAGTATTTT	CASSLGRIDTQYF
TRBV7-9	NA	NA	TRBJ2-1	TGTGCCAGCAGCTTAGCGGAGCAGTTCTTC	CASSLAEQFF
TRBV18	NA	NA	TRBJ1-5	TGTGCCAGCTCCCTCGGACCCAAGAAGCTGGAGCATTTT	CASSLGPKKLEHF
TRBV5-1	NA	TRBD1	TRBJ1-2	TGCGCCAGCAGCTTCGGGACAGGGTCCTCTAACTATGGCTACACCTTC	CASSFGTGSSNYGYTF
TRBV10-3	NA	NA	TRBJ2-1	TGTGCCATCAGTGCAGGGGCCCCCTACAATGAGCAGTTCTTC	CAISAGAPYNEQFF
TRBV4-2	NA	TRBD1	TRBJ2-5	TGTGCCAGCAGCCCCACCGGAGACAGGGAAGGAGAGACCCAGTACTTC	CASSPTGDREGETQYF
TRBV18	NA	NA	TRBJ2-7	TGTGCCAGCTCACCACCGATAGGGGCTGGCTACGAGCAGTACTTC	CASSPPIGAGYEQYF
TRBV7-2	NA	NA	TRBJ1-1	TGTGCCAGCAGCCCAAGGACCGGGGAAGCTTTCTTT	CASSPRTGEAFF
TRBV30	NA	NA	TRBJ1-2	TGTGCCTGGGACCCGGACAGCTATGGCTACACCTTC	CAWDPDSYGYTF
TRBV14	NA	NA	TRBJ2-7	TGTGCCAGCAGCCAAGCTCAGCCCGAGCAGTACTTC	CASSQAQPEQYF
TRBV6-5	NA	NA	TRBJ1-2	TGTGCCAGCAGTTACGACCGGTGGAACTATGGCTACACCTTC	CASSYDRWNYGYTF
TRBV27	NA	NA	TRBJ1-6	TGTGCCAGCAGCTTTGCGGGGGTCAGGTCACCCCTCCACTTT	CASSFAGVRSPLHF
TRBV28	NA	NA	TRBJ1-4	TGTGCCAGCAGTACCAGCCTCGTCGTAAATGAAAAACTGTTTTTT	CASSTSLVVNEKLFF